Listed here are 29 T cell receptor beta chains from one sample, sequenced in a study of blood T cell repertoires in COVID-19. Clones were sequenced by immunoSEQ multiplex PCR, and TCRdb holds only the in-frame ones, with some missing. In the table there are roughly 500,000 clones, about nine tenths of which are singletons. Material for sequencing was PBMCs or T cells enriched from blood (not recorded which). The receptors originated from a woman between 55 and 75 years old who had recovered from COVID-19.

The chain has TRBV5-1 and TRBJ2-1; no clear D. V was clipped by 0 bases and J by 5 bases, with 9 bases between them. The CDR3 loop spans 14 amino acids. CDR1 and CDR2 from the germline V gene are SGHRS and YFSETQ. The CDR3 DNA reads TGCGCCAGCAGCTTGGGGCAGGCCAACAATGAGCAGTTCTTC. Translating it yields CASSLGQANNEQFF. Supplemented by reference TRBV5-1 and TRBJ2-1, the full variable domain reads KAGVTQTPRYLIKTRGQQVTLSCSPISGHRSVSWYQQTPGQGLQFLFEYFSETQRNKGNFPGRFSGRQFSNSRSEMNVSTLELGDSALYLCASSLGQANNEQFFGPGTRLTVL.

The genes are TRBV6-5 and TRBJ1-2; TRBD1 agrees at 9 bases. CDR1 is MNHEY, CDR2 SVGAGI, per germline. Trimming at V came to 2 bases and at J to 8 bases, leaving 6 bases not matched to a gene. The CDR3 is 14 residues long. The CDR3 region has the DNA TGTGCCAGCAGTTACCTAGACAGGGGGGGAGGCTACACCTTC. It specifies CASSYLDRGGGYTF.

Remarks on this clone: This sample includes further DNA sequences coding for the same CDR3. J is TRBJ2-2 and V is TRBV2; D unclear. CDR1 and CDR2 (germline): SNHLY, FYNNEI. The CDR3 is made up of 15 amino acids. V lost 6 bases and J lost 4, with 15 bases in between. The CDR3 loop reads CASRARPPFTGELFF. The CDR3 DNA follows: TGTGCCAGCAGAGCTCGCCCGCCGTTCACCGGGGAGCTGTTTTTT. Full variable domain (outside the CDR3, taken from reference TRBV2 and TRBJ2-2): EPEVTQTPSHQVTQMGQEVILRCVPISNHLYFYWYRQILGQKVEFLVSFYNNEISEKSEIFDDQFSVERPDGSNFTLKIRSTKLEDSAMYFCASRARPPFTGELFFGEGSRLTVL.

The V call is TRBV5-8, the J call TRBJ1-4; D call uncertain. The CDR3 has 14 amino acids. Germline V gene data show CDR1 as SGHTS and CDR2 as YDEGEE. Trimming removed 4 bases at V and 8 bases at J, with 15 bases between. The CDR3 nucleotides are TGTGCCAGCAGCCACGGCAGGCCTGGGGAAAAACTGTTTTTT. Its protein product is CASSHGRPGEKLFF. Full variable domain (missing parts from reference TRBV5-8 and TRBJ1-4): EAGVTQSPTHLIKTRGQQATLRCSPISGHTSVYWYQQALGLGLQFLLWYDEGEERNRGNFPPRFSGRQFPNYSSELNVNALELEDSALYLCASSHGRPGEKLFFGSGTQLSVL.

The chain carries TRBV19 and TRBJ2-1, with a weak D call TRBD1 (5 bases). Per the germline V gene, CDR1 is LNHDA and CDR2 is SQIVND (reference sequence). Trimming stripped 4 bases from V and 0 bases from J, with 10 bases between. This CDR3 is built from 15 residues. In DNA, the CDR3 is TGTGCCAGTAGTACGACAGCTAGCTCCTACAATGAGCAGTTCTTC. This sequence encodes CASSTTASSYNEQFF. Drawing the rest from reference TRBV19 and TRBJ2-1, the complete variable domain is DGGITQSPKYLFRKEGQNVTLSCEQNLNHDAMYWYRQDPGQGLRLIYYSQIVNDFQKGDIAEGYSVSREKKESFPLTVTSAQKNPTAFYLCASSTTASSYNEQFFGPGTRLTVL.

V is TRBV7-8 and J is TRBJ2-6; D may be TRBD1 (6 bases). Germline V gene data show CDR1 as SGHVS and CDR2 as FQNEAQ. This CDR3 region has 15 residues. V lost 5 bases to trimming and J lost 1 base, with 9 bases between them. CDR3 amino acids: CASSPTGSGANVLTF. CDR3 nucleotide sequence: TGTGCCAGCAGCCCCACAGGGTCTGGGGCCAACGTCCTGACTTTC.

The chain recombines TRBV7-8 with TRBJ1-5, with TRBD1 matching over 9 bases. The CDR3 is 18 residues long. Germline CDR1 reads SGHVS; CDR2 reads FQNEAQ. The V and J ends lost 1 base and 7 bases, in that order; junction bases with no gene match: 14. CDR3 amino acids: CASSLVGYTGGANQPQHF. The CDR3 DNA sequence: TGTGCCAGCAGCTTAGTTGGGTATACAGGGGGCGCGAACCAGCCCCAGCATTTT.

The chain uses TRBV5-1 and TRBJ1-3; TRBD1 agrees at 8 bases. Trimming cost V 7 bases and J 1 base; bases outside gene matches: 7. There are 15 residues in the CDR3. CDR1 is SGHRS and CDR2 is YFSETQ in the germline V gene. The CDR3 DNA sequence: TGCGCCAGCGGACAGGGAAGGGGGTCTGGAAACACCATATATTTT. Amino acid sequence: CASGQGRGSGNTIYF.

The chain uses TRBV19 and TRBJ1-2, with TRBD1 matching 12 bases. The CDR3 loop spans 16 amino acids. Trimming at V came to 4 bases and at J to 2 bases, leaving 5 bases not matched to a gene. Per germline, CDR1 LNHDA and CDR2 SQIVND (reference sequence). The CDR3 coding sequence is TGTGCCAGTAGTAGGGGACAGGGGGCGCGAAACTATGGCTACACCTTC. This codes for CASSRGQGARNYGYTF.

The V gene is TRBV20-1, the J gene TRBJ1-2; no definite D call. Trimming stripped 3 bases from V and 3 bases from J, with 11 bases between. Germline loops: CDR1 DFQATT, CDR2 SNEGSKA (reference sequence). This CDR3 region has 13 residues. The CDR3 region has the DNA TGCAGTGCTAGTCCCCCGGGTCACTATGGCTACACCTTC. Translated: CSASPPGHYGYTF.

This chain links TRBV10-1 with TRBJ1-1; unclear D gene. Germline loops: CDR1 WNHNN, CDR2 SYGVQD (reference sequence). The CDR3 length is 12 residues. The germline V and J ends were trimmed by 4 bases and 1 base, with 4 bases remaining between them. This CDR3 reads CASSAPNTEAFF. Written as DNA, the CDR3 is TGCGCCAGCAGTGCTCCGAACACTGAAGCTTTCTTT.

The rearrangement joins TRBV18 to TRBJ1-1, with unresolved D. V was cut by 6 bases and J by 6 bases, with 11 bases left in between. Germline V CDR1 and CDR2: KGHSH, LQKENI. The length of the CDR3 is 12 residues. DNA of the CDR3: TGTGCCAGCTCTCGGCTGGAGGCTGAAGCTTTCTTT. Protein sequence: CASSRLEAEAFF.

J is TRBJ2-2 and V is TRBV10-3; tentatively, D is TRBD2 (6 bases). The CDR3 spans 14 residues. With 9 bases removed from V and 1 base from J, the gap between germline ends came to 12 bases. Germline values: CDR1 ENHRY, CDR2 SYGVKD. The CDR3 DNA reads as TGTGCCATGGCCGGCGGGATGAACACCGGGGAGCTGTTTTTT. Its protein product is CAMAGGMNTGELFF.

This sequence joins TRBV18 and TRBJ1-1; D is ambiguous. The germline gives CDR1 KGHSH, CDR2 LQKENI. The CDR3 has 13 residues. V was trimmed by 6 bases and J by 5 bases, leaving 13 bases between them. This CDR3 reads CASSSGSGTEAFF. In DNA, the CDR3 is TGTGCCAGCTCCTCCGGTTCGGGTACTGAAGCTTTCTTT.

The sample holds one count of this clone. The rearrangement links TRBV10-3 to TRBJ2-1; tentative D call: TRBD1 (6 bases). Per germline, CDR1 ENHRY and CDR2 SYGVKD. Trimming pared 10 bases from V and 4 bases from J, leaving 17 bases between. The CDR3 length is 14 residues. Here the CDR3 DNA reads TGTGCCACCGAAGGGGCAGGGGCGTACAATGAGCAGTTCTTC. Protein product: CATEGAGAYNEQFF.

V is TRBV4-1 and J is TRBJ2-3; 8 nucleotides align to TRBD2. The length of the CDR3 is 14 residues. The J segment lost 4 bases and the V segment lost 1 base, leaving 1 base of the junction unmatched. Germline V gives CDR1 MGHRA, CDR2 YSYEKL. This CDR3 is CASSQAGGADTQYF. Written as DNA, the CDR3 is TGCGCCAGCAGCCAAGCGGGGGGGGCAGATACGCAGTATTTT.

V is TRBV9 and J is TRBJ2-3; perhaps TRBD1 as D (6 bases). CDR1 and CDR2 (germline): SGDLS, YYNGEE. Trimming removed 5 bases from V and 2 bases from J, with 18 bases in between. This CDR3 is built from 16 residues. Here the CDR3 reads CASSDAGTINTDTQYF. CDR3 sequence (DNA): TGTGCCAGCAGTGATGCCGGGACAATTAACACAGATACGCAGTATTTT.

The chain joins TRBV5-1 to TRBJ2-7, with a tentative D call TRBD2 (5 bases). The CDR3 extends over 14 amino acids. V shed 4 bases and J shed 1 base, with 12 bases lying between them. Germline V CDR1 and CDR2: SGHRS, YFSETQ. The CDR3 nucleotides read TGCGCCAGCAGCCCAGGAGGCAAATCCTACGAGCAGTACTTC. Amino acid sequence: CASSPGGKSYEQYF.

The rearrangement joins TRBV11-2 to TRBJ1-4; D may be TRBD1 (6 bases). Germline-derived CDR1 and CDR2 are SGHAT and FQNNGV. V gave up 5 bases and J gave up 4 bases, with 17 bases separating them. This CDR3 has 16 residues. CDR3 coding DNA: TGTGCCAGCAGCCCCGTCCGGACAGCACTTAATGAAAAACTGTTTTTT. It codes for CASSPVRTALNEKLFF. The full variable domain, rest sourced from reference TRBV11-2 and TRBJ1-4, is EAGVAQSPRYKIIEKRQSVAFWCNPISGHATLYWYQQILGQGPKLLIQFQNNGVVDDSQLPKDRFSAERLKGVDSTLKIQPAKLEDSAVYLCASSPVRTALNEKLFFGSGTQLSVL.

The CDR3 region has the DNA TGTGCCACCAGTGATTCACTAGCGGCCAGAGGGCAGTACTTC. This codes for CATSDSLAARGQYF. The genes are TRBV24-1 and TRBJ2-7; 8 bases agree with TRBD2. Germline V gives CDR1 KGHDR, CDR2 SFDVKD. This CDR3 spans 14 amino acids. V shed 2 bases, J shed 9 bases, and the junction held 8 bases outside the gene matches.

The DNA of the CDR3 is TGCAGCGTCCAATCCGGGTCTCAGGGGACTGAAGCTTTCTTT. As protein: CSVQSGSQGTEAFF. The gene calls are TRBV29-1 and TRBJ1-1; tentatively, D is TRBD1 (6 bases). The CDR3 totals 14 residues. Germline loops: CDR1 SQVTM, CDR2 ANQGSEA. Trimming shortened V by 6 bases and J by 5 bases, and 19 bases separated the two germline ends.

This chain links TRBV30 with TRBJ1-1; possible D gene TRBD1, 5 bases. The CDR3 has 14 amino acids. V gave up 2 bases and J gave up 8 bases, with 18 bases separating them. Germline V gives CDR1 GTSNPN, CDR2 SVGIG (reference sequence). Written as DNA, the CDR3 is TGTGCCTGGAGTAATAAGGGGCCCATTGGAGAAGCTTTCTTT. Protein sequence: CAWSNKGPIGEAFF.

This clone was counted once. The V and J genes are TRBV2 and TRBJ2-2, with D hard to call. CDR1 and CDR2 (germline): SNHLY, FYNNEI. V gave up 7 bases and J gave up 6 bases, with 15 bases separating them. There are 14 residues in the CDR3. This chain's CDR3 is CASTNGHRPGELFF. The CDR3 DNA sequence: TGTGCCAGCACCAATGGGCATAGGCCCGGGGAGCTGTTTTTT.

The chain joins TRBV24-1 to TRBJ2-2, with 7 bases aligning to TRBD1. The CDR3 is made up of 15 amino acids. The germline CDR1 and CDR2 sequences are KGHDR and SFDVKD. Germline trimming cut 5 bases from V and 3 bases from J; bases unmatched to any gene: 5. CDR3 amino acids: CATSVSQGDTGELFF. The DNA of the CDR3 is TGTGCCACCAGTGTCTCTCAGGGGGACACCGGGGAGCTGTTTTTT.

This chain joins TRBV28 and TRBJ2-7; TRBD1 aligns across 7 bases. CDR1 and CDR2 from the germline V gene are MDHEN and SYDVKM. V lost 5 bases to trimming and J lost 6 bases; unmatched junction nucleotides: 13. The CDR3 extends over 15 amino acids. The CDR3 loop is CASSLGQVGRGEQYV. The DNA of the CDR3 is TGTGCCAGCAGTCTAGGACAGGTCGGAAGGGGCGAGCAGTACGTC.

This sequence joins TRBV4-1 and TRBJ2-5; 11 bases align to TRBD2. The germline gives CDR1 MGHRA, CDR2 YSYEKL. Germline trimming cut 1 base from V and 1 base from J; bases unmatched to any gene: 11. The CDR3 runs to 19 residues. The CDR3: CASSQGASGGTFAQETQYF. CDR3 nucleotide sequence: TGCGCCAGCAGCCAAGGGGCTAGCGGGGGGACCTTCGCCCAAGAGACCCAGTACTTC.

The rearrangement links TRBV24-1 to TRBJ1-5; D call uncertain. Germline values: CDR1 KGHDR, CDR2 SFDVKD. V was shortened by 6 bases and J by 9 bases, with 14 bases between the two germline ends. This CDR3 comprises 13 residues. CDR3 amino acids: CATSIGSQGPQHF. In DNA, the CDR3 is TGTGCCACCAGTATCGGGTCCCAAGGGCCCCAGCATTTT.

DNA for the CDR3: TGTGCCATCAGTGACCTCTACAGGGATGGTAATGAAAAACTGTTTTTT. This gives the protein CAISDLYRDGNEKLFF. The chain is built from TRBV10-3 and TRBJ1-4; D might be TRBD1 (6 bases). V was cut by 3 bases and J by 4 bases, with 15 bases left in between. This CDR3 is 16 amino acids long. The germline gives CDR1 ENHRY, CDR2 SYGVKD.

Here the CDR3 reads CASSLVEGAGSPLHF. The CDR3 bases are TGTGCCAGCAGCTTAGTTGAGGGGGCAGGGTCACCCCTCCACTTT. This chain connects TRBV7-6 to TRBJ1-6, with 7 bases identical to TRBD1. With V trimmed by 1 base and J by 10 bases, 7 bases remained unmatched. This CDR3 spans 15 amino acids. Germline assignment: CDR1 SGHVS and CDR2 FNYEAQ.